The subject of this entry is one T cell receptor (beta chain). This sample was included in a study of regulatory dendritic cells for organ transplantation. The CDR3 is 13 residues long. The V and J ends lost 7 bases and 7 bases, in that order; junction bases with no gene match: 7. Germline CDR1 SQVTM, CDR2 ANQGSEA. Clones were sequenced by immunoSEQ multiplex PCR, and TCRdb holds only the in-frame ones, with some missing. The sample shows about 20,000 clones, about 70% of them seen only once. This sequence joins TRBV29-1 and TRBJ2-2; TRBD1 agrees at 9 bases. The material sequenced was memory CD4+ T cells from blood. Noted subset: CD45RO+ memory T cells. The source of this sequence is a human donor in good health. The DNA for the CDR3 is TGCAGCGCAGCACAGGGGGCGGGCGGGGAGCTGTTTTTT. Translation: CSAAQGAGGELFF.